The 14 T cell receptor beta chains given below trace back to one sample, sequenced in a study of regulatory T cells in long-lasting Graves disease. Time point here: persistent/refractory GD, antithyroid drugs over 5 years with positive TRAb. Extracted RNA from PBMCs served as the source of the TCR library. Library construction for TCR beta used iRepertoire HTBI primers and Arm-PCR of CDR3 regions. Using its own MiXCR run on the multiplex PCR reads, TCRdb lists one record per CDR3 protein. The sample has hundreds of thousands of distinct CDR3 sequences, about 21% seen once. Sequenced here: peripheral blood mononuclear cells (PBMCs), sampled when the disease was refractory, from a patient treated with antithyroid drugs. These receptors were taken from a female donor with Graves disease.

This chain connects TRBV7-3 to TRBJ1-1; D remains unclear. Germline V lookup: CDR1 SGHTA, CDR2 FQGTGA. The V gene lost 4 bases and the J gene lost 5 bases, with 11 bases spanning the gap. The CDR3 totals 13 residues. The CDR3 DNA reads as TGTGCCAGCAGCTCTAACCCGGCGACTGAAGCTTTCTTT. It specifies CASSSNPATEAFF.

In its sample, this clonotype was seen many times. The chain's CDR3 is CASSPTESGQPQHF. CDR3 nucleotides: TGCGCCAGCAGCCCGACTGAGAGTGGGCAGCCCCAGCATTTT. The J gene is TRBJ1-5, the V gene TRBV5-1; D gene ambiguous. The V and J ends lost 4 bases and 7 bases respectively, with 15 bases between them. CDR3 length: 14 residues. Germline V gene sequence: CDR1 SGHRS, CDR2 YFSETQ.

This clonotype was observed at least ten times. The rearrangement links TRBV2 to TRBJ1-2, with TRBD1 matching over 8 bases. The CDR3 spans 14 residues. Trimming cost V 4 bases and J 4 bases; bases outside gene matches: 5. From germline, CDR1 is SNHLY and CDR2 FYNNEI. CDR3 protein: CASSVSDRAYGYTF. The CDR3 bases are TGTGCCAGCAGTGTTTCGGACAGGGCCTATGGCTACACCTTC. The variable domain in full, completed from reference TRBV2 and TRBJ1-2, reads EPEVTQTPSHQVTQMGQEVILRCVPISNHLYFYWYRQILGQKVEFLVSFYNNEISEKSEIFDDQFSVERPDGSNFTLKIRSTKLEDSAMYFCASSVSDRAYGYTFGSGTRLTVV.

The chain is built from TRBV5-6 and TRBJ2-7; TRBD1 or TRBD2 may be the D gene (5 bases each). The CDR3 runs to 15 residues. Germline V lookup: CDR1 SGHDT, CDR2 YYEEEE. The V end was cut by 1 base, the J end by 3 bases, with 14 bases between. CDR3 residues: CASSLLQGEGYEQYF. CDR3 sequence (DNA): TGTGCCAGCAGCTTGCTGCAGGGCGAGGGCTACGAGCAGTACTTC.

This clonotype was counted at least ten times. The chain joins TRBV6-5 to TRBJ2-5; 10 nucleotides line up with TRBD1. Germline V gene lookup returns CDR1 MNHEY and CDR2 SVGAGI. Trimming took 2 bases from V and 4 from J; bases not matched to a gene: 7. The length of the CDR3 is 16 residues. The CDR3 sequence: CASSYGDRGRVETQYF. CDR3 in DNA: TGTGCCAGCAGTTACGGAGACAGGGGGCGAGTAGAGACCCAGTACTTC.

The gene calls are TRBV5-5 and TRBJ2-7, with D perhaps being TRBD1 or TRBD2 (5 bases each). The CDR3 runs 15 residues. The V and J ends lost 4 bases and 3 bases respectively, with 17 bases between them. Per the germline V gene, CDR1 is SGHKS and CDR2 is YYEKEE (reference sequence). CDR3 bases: TGTGCCAGCAGCCCCCCTATGGGACCCTACTACGAGCAGTACTTC. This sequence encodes CASSPPMGPYYEQYF.

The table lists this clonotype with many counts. The CDR3: CASSQETLSEGNTIYF. The CDR3 nucleotides are TGCGCCAGCAGCCAAGAAACTTTATCGGAGGGGAACACCATATATTTT. The chain carries TRBV4-1 and TRBJ1-3; D possibly corresponds to TRBD1 (5 bases). V was shortened by 0 bases and J by 7 bases, with 16 bases between the two germline ends. The CDR3 covers 16 residues. Germline V gene sequence: CDR1 MGHRA, CDR2 YSYEKL.

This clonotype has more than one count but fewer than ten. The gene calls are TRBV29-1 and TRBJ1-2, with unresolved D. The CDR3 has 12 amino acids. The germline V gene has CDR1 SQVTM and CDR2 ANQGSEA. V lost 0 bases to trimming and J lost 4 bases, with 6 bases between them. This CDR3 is CSVEDQFYGYTF. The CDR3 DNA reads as TGCAGCGTTGAAGATCAGTTCTATGGCTACACCTTC.

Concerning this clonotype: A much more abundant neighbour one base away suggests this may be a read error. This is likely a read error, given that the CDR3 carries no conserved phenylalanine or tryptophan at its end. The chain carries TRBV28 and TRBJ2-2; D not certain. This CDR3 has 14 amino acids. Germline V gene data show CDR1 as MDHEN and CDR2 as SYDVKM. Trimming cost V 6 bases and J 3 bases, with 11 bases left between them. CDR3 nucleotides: TGTGCCAGCAGGGTTGGACGGGACACCGGGGAGCTGTTTTCT. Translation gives CASRVGRDTGELFS.

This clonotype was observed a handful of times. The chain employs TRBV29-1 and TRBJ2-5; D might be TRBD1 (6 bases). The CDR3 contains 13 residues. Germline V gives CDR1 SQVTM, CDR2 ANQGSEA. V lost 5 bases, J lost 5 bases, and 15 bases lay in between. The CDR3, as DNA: TGCAGCGTTTTAGGCAGGGGTGGCGAGACCCAGTACTTC. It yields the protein CSVLGRGGETQYF.

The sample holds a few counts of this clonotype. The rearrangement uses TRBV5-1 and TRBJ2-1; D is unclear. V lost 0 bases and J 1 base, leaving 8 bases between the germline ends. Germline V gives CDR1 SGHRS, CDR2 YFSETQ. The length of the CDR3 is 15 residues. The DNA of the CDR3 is TGCGCCAGCAGCTTGGCCGCCGTATCCTACAATGAGCAGTTCTTC. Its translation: CASSLAAVSYNEQFF.

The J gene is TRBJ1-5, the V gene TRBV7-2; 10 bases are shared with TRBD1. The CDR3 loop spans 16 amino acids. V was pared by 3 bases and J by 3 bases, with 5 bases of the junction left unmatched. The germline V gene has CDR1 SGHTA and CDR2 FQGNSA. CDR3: CASSLGTGVNNQPQHF. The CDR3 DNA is TGTGCCAGCAGCTTGGGGACAGGGGTTAACAATCAGCCCCAGCATTTT.

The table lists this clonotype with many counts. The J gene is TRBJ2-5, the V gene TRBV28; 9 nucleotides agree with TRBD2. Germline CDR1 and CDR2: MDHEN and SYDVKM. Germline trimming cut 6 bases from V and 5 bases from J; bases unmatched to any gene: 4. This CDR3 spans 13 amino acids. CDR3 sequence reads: CASRLAGVETQYF. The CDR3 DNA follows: TGTGCCAGCAGATTAGCGGGAGTGGAGACCCAGTACTTC.

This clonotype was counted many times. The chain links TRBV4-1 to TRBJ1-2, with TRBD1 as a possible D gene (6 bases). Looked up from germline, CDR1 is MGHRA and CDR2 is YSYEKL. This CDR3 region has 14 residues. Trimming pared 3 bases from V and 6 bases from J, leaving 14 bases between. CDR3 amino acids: CASSQLYRDHGYTF. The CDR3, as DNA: TGCGCCAGCAGCCAGTTGTACAGGGACCATGGCTACACCTTC.